The clone carrying this T cell receptor beta chain was detected many times. Its antigen remains unknown. This sample is drawn from a study of T cells in Graves' hyperthyroidism and ophthalmopathy. Study results and caveats: With a median lead of around 5.9 months before onset, the model predicted ophthalmopathy. Ophthalmopathy and stable hyperthyroidism were told apart by a 13 V-J model.

RNA transcripts provided the source from which TCR beta CDR3 regions were amplified. The HTBI set primed first-round TCR CDR3 RT-PCR. TCRdb independently ran MiXCR on the multiplex PCR reads; one entry per CDR3 protein. The sample has around 540,000 distinct CDR3 sequences, about 16% seen once. Clinical symptoms, serum thyroxine and TRAb, thyroid ultrasound and orbital computed tomography were used for the diagnoses. Extraction of PBMCs used roughly 9.4 ml of fresh peripheral blood. The sample taken for sequencing was blood. The receptor was isolated from a woman aged 30 to 39 with Graves' ophthalmopathy.

CDR3 DNA: TGTGCCAGCAGACCGACAGGAGCCGACACCATATATTTT. Translating gives CASRPTGADTIYF. The chain has TRBV3-1 and TRBJ1-3; the D gene is possibly TRBD1 (6 bases). V dropped 6 bases and J dropped 8 bases, with 14 bases sitting between them. Per the germline V gene, CDR1 is LGHDT and CDR2 is YNNKEL (reference sequence). CDR3 length: 13 residues.